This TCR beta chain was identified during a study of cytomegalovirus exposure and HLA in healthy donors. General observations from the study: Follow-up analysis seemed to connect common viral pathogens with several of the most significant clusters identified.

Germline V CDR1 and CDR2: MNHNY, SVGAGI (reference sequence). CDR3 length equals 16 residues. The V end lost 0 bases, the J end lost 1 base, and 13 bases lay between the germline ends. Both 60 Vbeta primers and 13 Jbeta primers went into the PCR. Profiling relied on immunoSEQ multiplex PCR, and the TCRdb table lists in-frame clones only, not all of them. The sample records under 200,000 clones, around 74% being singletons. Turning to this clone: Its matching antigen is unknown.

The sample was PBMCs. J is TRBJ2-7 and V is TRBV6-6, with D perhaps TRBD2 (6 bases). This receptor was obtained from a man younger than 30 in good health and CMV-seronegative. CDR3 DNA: TGTGCCAGCAGTTACTCGGTAGCGGCCCAATCCTACGAGCAGTACTTC. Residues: CASSYSVAAQSYEQYF.